This entry is about one T cell receptor beta chain. No antigen is known for it. TCRdb's copy holds only in-frame clones and misses some; the assay was immunoSEQ multiplex PCR. The table includes around 300,000 clones, roughly 91% detected once. The data were obtained in a study of Ad26.COV2.S vaccination and SARS-CoV-2 variants. Study-level points and caveats: Breadth, reportedly substantial, characterized the spike-specific CD8+ and CD4+ T cell responses after vaccination.

Noted treatment: some 20 received Ad26.COV2.S at low or high dose, single or two shots; about 5 received placebo; per-sample allocation not given. It was on day 63 after the first vaccine or placebo injection that samples were taken. An adult donor aged 18-55 years was enrolled in Boston. The sequence was obtained from a person aged 18-60 years who received the Ad26.COV2.S COVID-19 vaccine or a placebo. Sample: peripheral blood, taken in a trial of Ad26.COV2.S vaccine versus placebo.

The CDR3 sequence: CASSVDRVTDEQFF. The CDR3 nucleotides read TGCGCCAGCAGCGTGGACAGGGTTACGGATGAGCAGTTCTTC. J is TRBJ2-1 and V is TRBV5-1; 8 bases are a match to TRBD1. The CDR3 is 14 residues long. Looked up from germline, CDR1 is SGHRS and CDR2 is YFSETQ. The junction had 8 bases not matched to a gene; V was cut back by 4 bases and J by 8 bases.